This T cell receptor beta chain was documented in a study of T cell responses to AZD1222 COVID-19 vaccine. Clones were read by immunoSEQ multiplex PCR, and TCRdb kept only the in-frame ones, dropping some. Of approximately 150,000 clones in the sample, more than 80% are singletons; the top ten hold about 4.1%. The V gene lost 5 bases and the J gene lost 3 bases, with 11 bases spanning the gap. The germline V gene has CDR1 SNHLY and CDR2 FYNNEI. The CDR3 has 13 residues. The chain carries TRBV2 and TRBJ2-7; D not resolved. This sequence was found in an adult who received the MenACWY meningococcal vaccine as a control. The sequenced sample was peripheral blood, obtained 28 days after the second dose of the MenACWY control vaccine. The CDR3: CASSTLPFYEQYF. CDR3 DNA: TGTGCCAGCAGTACCCTCCCGTTCTACGAGCAGTACTTC. Full variable domain (rest looked up from reference TRBV2 and TRBJ2-7): EPEVTQTPSHQVTQMGQEVILRCVPISNHLYFYWYRQILGQKVEFLVSFYNNEISEKSEIFDDQFSVERPDGSNFTLKIRSTKLEDSAMYFCASSTLPFYEQYFGPGTRLTVT.